The clone carrying this T cell receptor (beta chain) has just one count. The antigen is undetermined. This record belongs to a study of CD8 T cells in ankylosing spondylitis. By quantitative 5'-RACE with molecular barcodes, the TCR beta libraries were made. TCRdb itself ran the 5' RACE reads through MiXCR, one entry per CDR3 protein. The sample has 350,000 to 400,000 distinct CDR3 sequences, more than 20% seen once; the top ten hold 10% to 15%. CDR1 and CDR2 from the germline V gene are MDHEN and SYDVKM. The V end was cut by 7 bases, the J end by 0 bases, with 22 bases between. The CDR3 is 18 residues long. Study conclusions and caveats: Clones linked to disease, bearing a CD8+ phenotype, were relatively rare in peripheral blood. It was reported that disease-linked clones were significantly enriched in matched ankylosing spondylitis synovial fluid. Earlier reports found some motif variants in synovial fluid and blood in reactive arthritis.

The TCR sequence derives from a male donor with ankylosing spondylitis or in good health (not recorded which). The chain carries TRBV28 and TRBJ2-1; D unresolved. Sequenced material: blood, either unsorted or a sorted T cell fraction (not recorded which). The CDR3 DNA reads as TGTGCCAGCATTTTCCACCTAGGAAGACGGAGCTCCTACAATGAGCAGTTCTTC. Translation gives CASIFHLGRRSSYNEQFF. The whole variable domain, filled in from reference TRBV28 and TRBJ2-1, reads DVKVTQSSRYLVKRTGEKVFLECVQDMDHENMFWYRQDPGLGLRLIYFSYDVKMKEKGDIPEGYSVSREKKERFSLILESASTNQTSMYLCASIFHLGRRSSYNEQFFGPGTRLTVL.